One sample yielded the 3 T cell receptor beta chains listed below, sequenced in a study of cytomegalovirus exposure and HLA in healthy donors. PCR was performed using 60 Vbeta and 13 Jbeta primers. The data were produced by immunoSEQ multiplex PCR, yet TCRdb's version contains in-frame clones alone and is incomplete. The sample carries roughly 100,000 clones, about four fifths recorded once. The sequenced material came from PBMCs. The source is a man younger than 35 in good health and CMV-seropositive.

The chain links TRBV15 to TRBJ2-7; 8 bases line up with TRBD1. Trimming at V came to 0 bases and at J to 2 bases, leaving 9 bases not matched to a gene. Germline V gene sequence: CDR1 LNHNV, CDR2 YYDKDF (reference sequence). The length of the CDR3 is 17 residues. The DNA for the CDR3 is TGTGCCACCAGCAGAGATGTGGCAGGGGGCACGACCTACGAGCAGTACTTC. Translation gives CATSRDVAGGTTYEQYF.

The chain is built from TRBV6-1 and TRBJ2-5; D not certain. CDR1 MNHNS and CDR2 SASEGT come from the germline V gene. CDR3 length: 11 amino acids. Trimming took off 7 bases at V and 5 bases at J, with 8 bases between the two ends. The CDR3 sequence is CASTVEETQYF. The CDR3 DNA reads TGTGCCAGCACGGTGGAGGAGACCCAGTACTTC.

The rearrangement links TRBV2 to TRBJ1-4; perhaps TRBD1 as D (5 bases). Germline lookup yields CDR1 SNHLY and CDR2 FYNNEI. V dropped 2 bases and J dropped 8 bases, with 21 bases sitting between them. The CDR3 length is 17 residues. The CDR3 reads CASSEWGVWGGREKLFF. The CDR3, as DNA: TGTGCCAGCAGTGAATGGGGGGTTTGGGGAGGAAGAGAAAAACTGTTTTTT.